Sequencing of this T cell receptor (beta chain) was carried out in a study of blood T cell repertoires in COVID-19. Looking at the study overall: Specimens from acute and convalescent COVID-19 originated in the United States, Italy and Spain. T cells, B-cell-depleted T cells, or PBMCs supplied cDNA or gDNA.

Original methodology: By means of reference gene primer amplification, nucleated cell counts were estimated. The table came from immunoSEQ multiplex PCR; TCRdb's copy has only in-frame clones and leaves some out. The V and J calls and the clone size are those of that table, but D and trimming were determined from the DNA. This table has almost 300,000 clones, around 87% appearing once. Trimming removed 4 bases from V and 2 bases from J, with 9 bases in between. The germline V gene encodes CDR1 SGDLS and CDR2 YYNGEE. The CDR3 covers 13 residues. The chain joins TRBV9 to TRBJ2-5, with D perhaps TRBD2 (5 bases). The sequencing input was peripheral blood. This receptor was identified in a man in his 70s with acute or convalescent COVID-19. The CDR3 bases are TGTGCCAGCAGCTACGGGGATCAAGAGACCCAGTACTTC. Its protein product is CASSYGDQETQYF.